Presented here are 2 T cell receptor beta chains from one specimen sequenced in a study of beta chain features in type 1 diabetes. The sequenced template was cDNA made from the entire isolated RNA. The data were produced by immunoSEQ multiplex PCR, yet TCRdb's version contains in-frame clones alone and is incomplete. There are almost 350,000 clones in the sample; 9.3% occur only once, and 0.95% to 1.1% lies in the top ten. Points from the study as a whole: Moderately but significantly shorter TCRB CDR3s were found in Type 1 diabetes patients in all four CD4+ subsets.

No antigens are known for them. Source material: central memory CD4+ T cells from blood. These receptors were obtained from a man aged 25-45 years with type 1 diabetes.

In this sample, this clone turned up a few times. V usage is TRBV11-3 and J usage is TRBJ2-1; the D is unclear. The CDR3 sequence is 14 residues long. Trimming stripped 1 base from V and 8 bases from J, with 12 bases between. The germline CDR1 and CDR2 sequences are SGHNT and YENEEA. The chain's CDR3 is CASSLGLGSDEQFF. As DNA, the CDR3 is TGTGCCAGCAGCTTAGGACTTGGCAGCGATGAGCAGTTCTTC.

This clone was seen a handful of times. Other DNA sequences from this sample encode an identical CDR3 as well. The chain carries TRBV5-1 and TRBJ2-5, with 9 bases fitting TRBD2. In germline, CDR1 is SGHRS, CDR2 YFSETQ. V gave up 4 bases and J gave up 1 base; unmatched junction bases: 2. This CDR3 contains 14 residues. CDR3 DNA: TGCGCCAGCAGCCTGCGGGGGGGCCAAGAGACCCAGTACTTC. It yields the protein CASSLRGGQETQYF.